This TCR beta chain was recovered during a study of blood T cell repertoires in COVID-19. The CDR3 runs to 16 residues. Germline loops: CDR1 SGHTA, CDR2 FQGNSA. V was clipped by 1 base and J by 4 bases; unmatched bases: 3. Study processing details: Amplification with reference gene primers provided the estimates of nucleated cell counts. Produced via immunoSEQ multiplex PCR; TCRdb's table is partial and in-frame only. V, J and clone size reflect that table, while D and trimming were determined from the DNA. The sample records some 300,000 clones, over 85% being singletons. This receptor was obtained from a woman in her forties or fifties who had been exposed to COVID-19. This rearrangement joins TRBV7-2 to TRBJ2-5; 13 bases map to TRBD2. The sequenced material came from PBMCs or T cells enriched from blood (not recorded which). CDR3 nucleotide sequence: TGTGCCAGCAGCTTAGTCGGGACTAGCGGGATAGAGACCCAGTACTTC. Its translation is CASSLVGTSGIETQYF.